This T cell receptor (beta chain) was observed in a study of early T cells in non-severe SARS-CoV-2 infection. Each CDR3 protein is one row after TCRdb ran MiXCR on the 5' RACE reads. The table lists more than 60,000 distinct CDR3 sequences, less than 15% of them singletons, with about 6% in the top ten. This CDR3 region has 11 residues. V was pared by 0 bases and J by 13 bases, with 8 bases between. Germline CDR1 SGHRS, CDR2 YFSETQ. This clonotype has a handful of counts. This clonotype was obtained from an adult who was a healthcare worker with PCR-confirmed SARS-CoV-2 infection or an uninfected control (not recorded which). The chain employs TRBV5-1 and TRBJ2-1; no clear D. The sample comprised whole blood. The CDR3, as DNA: TGCGCCAGCAGCTTGGATCGATATCAGTTCTTC. This gives the protein CASSLDRYQFF.